These T cell receptor beta chains were read from a single sample in a study of blood T cell repertoires in COVID-19. Method: immunoSEQ multiplex PCR; TCRdb's copy keeps in-frame clones and lacks some. The data contain about 180,000 clones, around 85% of them singletons. Sequenced input: peripheral blood. Receptors were obtained from an elderly woman with acute or convalescent COVID-19. CDR3s include the opening cysteine and the closing phenylalanine or tryptophan. A D gene is named only where the DNA matches it firmly. Where a row states a size, it is once, few, many or the class of an expanded clone; other rows omit it.

cdr3_nt: TGCGCCAGCAGCTTGGACGGGGGGGCTGACAATGAGCAGTTCTTC
cdr3_aa: CASSLDGGADNEQFF
d_call: TRBD2
clone_size: -
v_call: TRBV5-1
j_call: TRBJ2-1
cdr3_length: 15

cdr3_nt: TGTGCCAGCAGCCAAGATTACGGAGGCCTTGGAGATACGCAGTATTTT
cdr3_aa: CASSQDYGGLGDTQYF
d_call: -
clone_size: -
v_call: TRBV4-2
j_call: TRBJ2-3
cdr3_length: 16

cdr3_nt: TGTGCCAGCAGTTTATCTCGGCAGGGTGGCTACACCTTC
cdr3_aa: CASSLSRQGGYTF
d_call: -
clone_size: -
v_call: TRBV27
j_call: TRBJ1-2
cdr3_length: 13

cdr3_nt: TGCGCCAGCAGCCCCACAGGCCGGGAAGCTTTCTTT
cdr3_aa: CASSPTGREAFF
d_call: -
clone_size: -
v_call: TRBV4-3
j_call: TRBJ1-1
cdr3_length: 12

cdr3_nt: TGTGCCAGCAGCCCTAGGACTAGTGAAGAGACCCAGTACTTC
cdr3_aa: CASSPRTSEETQYF
d_call: TRBD2
clone_size: -
v_call: TRBV11-2
j_call: TRBJ2-5
cdr3_length: 14

cdr3_nt: TGTGCCACCAGTTCGTTACAGGGGGCGGCTGGAAACACCATATATTTT
cdr3_aa: CATSSLQGAAGNTIYF
d_call: TRBD1
clone_size: -
v_call: TRBV15
j_call: TRBJ1-3
cdr3_length: 16

cdr3_nt: TGTGCCAGCTCACCCGGACAGGGGGTGTCCTACGAGCAGTACTTC
cdr3_aa: CASSPGQGVSYEQYF
d_call: TRBD1
clone_size: few
v_call: TRBV18
j_call: TRBJ2-7
cdr3_length: 15

cdr3_nt: TGTGCCAGCTCACCCTTTCCGGGACAGGGGGGTAGTATCTATGGCTACACCTTC
cdr3_aa: CASSPFPGQGGSIYGYTF
d_call: TRBD1
clone_size: -
v_call: TRBV18
j_call: TRBJ1-2
cdr3_length: 18

cdr3_nt: TGTGCCAGCAGCAAAGGAGGAGGGACCTATCAGCCCCAGCATTTT
cdr3_aa: CASSKGGGTYQPQHF
d_call: -
clone_size: -
v_call: TRBV21-1
j_call: TRBJ1-5
cdr3_length: 15

cdr3_nt: TGTGCCAGCAGCCCCCGACAGACGAGCAGCTCTGGAAACACCATATATTTT
cdr3_aa: CASSPRQTSSSGNTIYF
d_call: -
clone_size: -
v_call: TRBV9
j_call: TRBJ1-3
cdr3_length: 17

cdr3_nt: TGCAGTGCTAGCCGGACTGGTGGCTACACCTTC
cdr3_aa: CSASRTGGYTF
d_call: -
clone_size: once
v_call: TRBV20-1
j_call: TRBJ1-2
cdr3_length: 11

cdr3_nt: TGCGCCAGCAGTGTGACTGGTGGGGCCAACGTCCTGACTTTC
cdr3_aa: CASSVTGGANVLTF
d_call: -
clone_size: -
v_call: TRBV10-2
j_call: TRBJ2-6
cdr3_length: 14

cdr3_nt: TGTGCCAGCTCACCACCGACGGGGGGAACTTCTGGAAACACCATATATTTT
cdr3_aa: CASSPPTGGTSGNTIYF
d_call: -
clone_size: -
v_call: TRBV18
j_call: TRBJ1-3
cdr3_length: 17

cdr3_nt: TGTGCCAGCAGCCTCGCAGACACCGGGGAGCTGTTTTTT
cdr3_aa: CASSLADTGELFF
d_call: -
clone_size: -
v_call: TRBV7-3
j_call: TRBJ2-2
cdr3_length: 13

cdr3_nt: TGTGCCAGTAGTGCCGGCAGGGGCACTGAAGCTTTCTTT
cdr3_aa: CASSAGRGTEAFF
d_call: -
clone_size: -
v_call: TRBV19
j_call: TRBJ1-1
cdr3_length: 13

cdr3_nt: TGTGCCAGCACCGCACAGGGGCGGTTCGAAAAACTGTTTTTT
cdr3_aa: CASTAQGRFEKLFF
d_call: TRBD1
clone_size: -
v_call: TRBV6-5
j_call: TRBJ1-4
cdr3_length: 14

cdr3_nt: TGCGCCAGCAGCTTGAGGGTACAGGACCGGAACAATGAGCAGTTCTTC
cdr3_aa: CASSLRVQDRNNEQFF
d_call: -
clone_size: -
v_call: TRBV5-1
j_call: TRBJ2-1
cdr3_length: 16

cdr3_nt: TGTGCCAGCAGCCGGGGGGGAAACACTGAAGCTTTCTTT
cdr3_aa: CASSRGGNTEAFF
d_call: -
clone_size: -
v_call: TRBV9
j_call: TRBJ1-1
cdr3_length: 13